Reported below is one T cell receptor (beta chain). What antigen it recognizes has not been identified. No much larger clone is present one base from it, and per-base qualities are unavailable. This entry is derived from a study of human T cells and chemical hapten exposure (dated by TCRdb to the early 2020s). Study-wide context: For sensitization, 2% DPC in acetone was applied to an approximately 2 cm by approximately 2 cm area of upper inner arm skin. Weekly therapeutic DPC doses were additionally applied to the scalp of patients throughout the roughly 23-week study period. Patch tests used Finn chambers with 0.01% DPC on the upper back, scored after 6 days by International Contact Dermatitis Research Group standards. The patient cohort, mostly female, included alopecia areata with under or over 50% scalp involvement, alopecia totalis and alopecia universalis. Libraries were pooled for sequencing, and variation in per-sample TCR yields was attributed mainly to small differences in library volumes within the pool. This study followed changes in the peripheral blood TCR repertoire in vivo during primary and secondary sensitization of alopecia patients to the hapten diphenylcyclopropenone (DPC). Blood was sampled from patients pre-sensitization (week 0) and at 2, 6 and about 24 weeks after DPC sensitization. Some 29 alopecia patients gave blood for TCR sequencing at one to four time points (pre-sensitization, 2, 6 and 24 weeks). What the study reported, not specific to this receptor: The number of PT1 expanded TCRs positively correlated with patch test score, significant at thresholds 8, 16 and 32 but not 4. Because every patient had alopecia, a presumed autoimmune disease, the patients' immune response might differ from that of healthy individuals. After repeated subsampling, changes were observed in the strength of the expansion versus patch-test correlation and in the threshold at which the correlation became significant. No change with DPC sensitization was found in the number of TCRs above 1 in 1000 frequency, and no evidence of global repertoire structure alterations was found. Compared with pre-sensitization or healthy control sets, expanded TCRs formed significantly more large CDR3 similarity clusters, which is consistent with antigen-driven responses.

From the cysteine through the phenylalanine, the CDR3 covers 15 amino acids. The entry retains the CDR3 DNA only, 45 bases that are in frame from base 1. CDR1 SGHRS and CDR2 YFSETQ are derived from the germline V gene. The germline ends are 16 bases apart after V is trimmed by 1 base and J by 7 bases. The receptor library was made with RACE. Sequencing was carried out with a NextSeq 500. During library preparation, unique molecular identifiers were attached to individual cDNA molecules so that TCRs could be counted quantitatively and reproducibly. Each blood RNA sample was used to sequence both TCR alpha and TCR beta chains. Concerning the study's data processing: A median of about 87,000 TCRs per sample was observed, with a range of roughly 23,224 to 750,000. The Decombinator software suite was used to annotate the V, J and CDR3 of the TCR reads. Every sample was subsampled to the same number of TCRs (28,000) for the PS versus PT1 abundance plots. TCRs were defined as expanded if absent before sensitization and observed at least eight times at the 2-week time point. Clones were called with MiXCR by TCRdb after fastp trimmed the public reads at Q25, and only in-frame beta chains were retained. Merged by CDR3 protein, the rows form single entries marked with the most common genes and DNA. The V and J calls were determined by TCRdb, not by the authors. The sample table contains 150,000 to 200,000 distinct CDR3 sequences; only one count was recorded for about a fifth of them. The ten largest clones represent under 7% of the sample.

The meaning of the sample's time point label: patch test 1, 2 weeks after DPC sensitization. The sample's treatment or condition label is to be understood as: therapeutic diphenylcyclopropenone sensitization with weekly scalp DPC. At every patch-test visit, the blood draw took place before the patch test was put on. Eligible patients were aged 18 to 70, diagnosed with alopecia, deemed suitable for DPC therapy, and excluded if pregnant. Unfractionated whole blood was collected in Tempus Blood RNA tubes, and total RNA was extracted from that blood. In this chain, TRBV5-1 is recombined with TRBJ2-3; too little of a D gene remains to name it. The material was whole blood, obtained in connection with sensitization to the hapten diphenylcyclopropenone (DPC). This sequence originates from a woman aged 45-65 years with alopecia areata. Some clones in this sample may be carry-over from other donors' samples. The CDR3 corresponds to CASSLRSSPDHTQYF. The DNA is as follows: TGCGCCAGCAGCTTGAGATCCTCGCCCGACCATACGCAGTATTTT.